The source of this TCR beta chain is a study of tumor-infiltrating lymphocytes in primary liver carcinoma. Bulk tissue was left unsorted, and RNA and DNA were co-extracted from about 19-30 mg of it. Reverse transcription of roughly 0.45 ug total RNA with a constant-region primer produced TCR beta cDNA. Each TCR beta library was derived from three nested multiplex PCR rounds that employed slightly modified ARM-PCR. It was with TRBV1-TRBV30 forward primers and a C-beta reverse primer that the first two PCR rounds were run, at approximately 10 cycles each. A single record per CDR3 protein comes from TCRdb applying MiXCR to the multiplex PCR reads. This table holds 20,000 or so distinct CDR3 sequences, approximately 80% found once. Regarding this clonotype: The missing conserved phenylalanine or tryptophan at the end of this CDR3 makes a read error likely.

The CDR3 is 16 amino acids. Germline CDR1 is LGHNA and CDR2 is YSLEER. The sample was liver tumor tissue from sampling region 2. The subset here: tumor region T2, inferior pole. The chain is built from TRBV4-3 and TRBJ2-1, with D possibly TRBD2 on 6 matching bases. The origin of this receptor is a woman in her 30s with primary liver carcinoma and hepatitis B virus infection. In DNA form, the CDR3 reads TGCGCCAGCAGTCAAGATGCGGGGAGCTCCTACAATGAGCAGTTCCTC. Amino acid sequence: CASSQDAGSSYNEQFL.